This TCR beta chain derives from a study of blood T cell repertoires in COVID-19. Study-wide context: PBMCs, B-cell-depleted T cells, or T cells provided the cDNA or gDNA that made up the material.

Per the authors' pipeline: Researchers report that nucleated cell counts were estimated from reference gene primer amplification. Method: immunoSEQ multiplex PCR; TCRdb's copy keeps in-frame clones and lacks some. For V, J and clone size, that table is used; D and trimming come from the DNA. Here the sample spans 140,000 to 150,000 clones, approximately 86% being singletons. The clonotype was recovered from a man aged 65-85 years with acute or convalescent COVID-19. What was sequenced was peripheral blood.

CDR3 sequence (DNA): TGTGCCAGCTCACCTGGGGGGACGATGAACACTGAAGCTTTCTTT. This sequence encodes CASSPGGTMNTEAFF. The chain joins TRBV18 to TRBJ1-1, with a possible D match to TRBD1 (5 bases). This CDR3 contains 15 residues. Germline V gene sequence: CDR1 KGHSH, CDR2 LQKENI. V was cut by 3 bases and J by 0 bases, with 11 bases left in between.